The 29 T cell receptor beta chains below were found in one sample sequenced in a study of technical replicates of blood from several donors. Measured with immunoSEQ multiplex PCR; TCRdb has only the in-frame clones, and not every one. This table holds 12,000 or so clones, 60% to 80% found once. Material for sequencing was PBMCs. The receptor source for this set is a human donor in good health.

V is TRBV4-1 and J is TRBJ2-5; no firm D call. Trimming shortened V by 0 bases and J by 5 bases, and 13 bases separated the two germline ends. This CDR3 comprises 15 residues. Germline CDR1 reads MGHRA; CDR2 reads YSYEKL. CDR3: CASSQDRTTAETQYF. DNA for the CDR3: TGCGCCAGCAGCCAAGATAGAACTACCGCGGAGACCCAGTACTTC.

The chain joins TRBV28 to TRBJ2-1, with 8 bases identical to TRBD2. CDR3 length equals 15 residues. V lost 3 bases to trimming and J lost 7 bases; unmatched junction nucleotides: 8. Germline V CDR1 and CDR2: MDHEN, SYDVKM. CDR3 in DNA: TGTGCCAGCAGTTTGAGGTGGGAGCGGGGGAATGAGCAGTTCTTC. Its translation: CASSLRWERGNEQFF.

Regarding this clone: At the DNA level, this CDR3 is encoded by other sequences in the same sample as well. The chain links TRBV10-2 to TRBJ2-7; TRBD2 matches 8 bases. Germline CDR1 reads WSHSY; CDR2 reads SAAADI. Trimming at V came to 11 bases and at J to 2 bases, leaving 5 bases not matched to a gene. The CDR3 contains 12 residues. The CDR3 nucleotides read TGCGCCGCTGGGCGGGAGGCCTACGAGCAGTACTTC. This sequence encodes CAAGREAYEQYF.

This clone was seen a few times. V usage is TRBV19 and J usage is TRBJ1-2, with D unclear. Trimming left V 3 bases short and J 3 bases short, with 11 bases between. CDR3 length equals 14 residues. CDR1 and CDR2 from the germline V gene are LNHDA and SQIVND (reference sequence). The CDR3 DNA follows: TGTGCCAGTAGTATTACCAGACAACACTATGGCTACACCTTC. Amino acids: CASSITRQHYGYTF.

The rearrangement uses TRBV11-2 and TRBJ2-3; 7 nucleotides line up with TRBD1. Looked up from germline, CDR1 is SGHAT and CDR2 is FQNNGV. CDR3 size: 17 residues. Unmatched junction bases numbered 11, after V lost 3 bases and J lost 2 bases. This CDR3 is CASSFNGVGQSTDTQYF. CDR3 coding DNA: TGTGCCAGCAGCTTCAACGGAGTGGGACAGTCCACAGATACGCAGTATTTT.

This chain uses TRBV21-1 with TRBJ1-1; the DNA was not used to check the table's D call, TRBD1. TRBV21-1 is listed as a pseudogene. The CDR3 totals 15 residues. As DNA, the CDR3 is TGTGCCAGCAGCAAAGGCCCTCAGGGGGCAGGTGAAGCTTTCTTT. It codes for CASSKGPQGAGEAFF.

This clone was detected only a few times. This CDR3 is CASSLPGQEHGYTF. The CDR3 region has the DNA TGTGCCAGTAGTTTACCCGGACAGGAGCATGGCTACACCTTC. The J gene is TRBJ1-2, the V gene TRBV19; TRBD1 matches 7 bases. The V segment lost 5 bases and the J segment 6 bases; nucleotides outside the gene matches: 9. The germline CDR1 and CDR2 sequences are LNHDA and SQIVND (reference sequence). This CDR3 contains 14 residues. The full variable domain, its missing parts supplied by reference TRBV19 and TRBJ1-2, is DGGITQSPKYLFRKEGQNVTLSCEQNLNHDAMYWYRQDPGQGLRLIYYSQIVNDFQKGDIAEGYSVSREKKESFPLTVTSAQKNPTAFYLCASSLPGQEHGYTFGSGTRLTVV.

The chain uses TRBV27 and TRBJ2-1, with a tentative D call TRBD2 (6 bases). CDR3 size: 15 residues. V was clipped by 5 bases and J by 9 bases, with 20 bases between them. Germline V lookup: CDR1 MNHEY, CDR2 SMNVEV (reference sequence). The CDR3 coding sequence is TGTGCCAGCAGTATACTAGCACCCGAGCAGTTTGAGCAGTTCTTC. Its translation: CASSILAPEQFEQFF.

This sequence joins TRBV6-1 and TRBJ2-2; maybe TRBD2 (6 bases). The V end was cut by 8 bases, the J end by 10 bases, with 20 bases between. The CDR3 consists of 14 residues. In germline, CDR1 is MNHNS, CDR2 SASEGT. The CDR3 DNA is TGTGCCAGCTCCGAGCCGGGGGAAGGAGCGGAGCTGTTTTTT. Translation: CASSEPGEGAELFF.

This chain uses TRBV7-9 with TRBJ2-1, with 7 positions matching TRBD2. Germline assignment: CDR1 SEHNR and CDR2 FQNEAQ (reference sequence). CDR3 length: 15 amino acids. Trimming took 5 bases from V and 4 from J; bases not matched to a gene: 8. DNA for the CDR3: TGTGCCAGCAGCCAAGCGCTAGCGGAGTACAATGAGCAGTTCTTC. This translates into CASSQALAEYNEQFF. Complete variable domain (other parts from reference TRBV7-9 and TRBJ2-1): DTGVSQNPRHKITKRGQNVTFRCDPISEHNRLYWYRQTLGQGPEFLTYFQNEAQLEKSRLLSDRFSAERPKGSFSTLEIQRTEQGDSAMYLCASSQALAEYNEQFFGPGTRLTVL.

The J gene is TRBJ1-2, the V gene TRBV6-5; 8 positions match TRBD1. CDR3 length equals 14 residues. The germline gives CDR1 MNHEY, CDR2 SVGAGI. The junction had 0 bases not matched to a gene; V was cut back by 0 bases and J by 3 bases. The CDR3 coding sequence is TGTGCCAGCAGTTACTCGACAGGGGACTATGGCTACACCTTC. Translating it yields CASSYSTGDYGYTF.

This chain joins TRBV5-4 and TRBJ2-5; TRBD2 agrees at 9 bases. Germline V gene data show CDR1 as SGHNT and CDR2 as YYREEE (reference sequence). Germline trimming cut 2 bases from V and 4 bases from J; bases unmatched to any gene: 3. CDR3 length equals 14 residues. CDR3 protein: CASSLAGGGETQYF. CDR3 bases: TGTGCCAGCAGCTTAGCGGGAGGTGGAGAGACCCAGTACTTC.

The chain uses TRBV7-3 and TRBJ1-3; tentative D call: TRBD1 (6 bases). Germline-derived CDR1 and CDR2 are SGHTA and FQGTGA. V was pared by 2 bases and J by 4 bases, with 15 bases between. This CDR3 contains 16 residues. The CDR3 DNA reads TGTGCCAGCAGCTTATCCCCACAGGGTGCCGGAAACACCATATATTTT. Translating it yields CASSLSPQGAGNTIYF.

This clone was picked up one time. The rearrangement joins TRBV30 to TRBJ2-1, with a tentative D call TRBD2 (6 bases). Germline assignment: CDR1 GTSNPN and CDR2 SVGIG (reference sequence). The CDR3 has 15 residues. V gave up 0 bases and J gave up 4 bases, with 13 bases separating them. CDR3 residues: CAWSVDFGSYNEQFF. CDR3 bases: TGTGCCTGGAGTGTAGACTTCGGGAGTTACAATGAGCAGTTCTTC.

The V call is TRBV9, the J call TRBJ2-7; 7 bases map to TRBD1. The length of the CDR3 is 13 residues. Trimming removed 0 bases from V and 6 bases from J; junction bases left unmatched: 3. Germline V gives CDR1 SGDLS, CDR2 YYNGEE. CDR3 DNA sequence: TGTGCCAGCAGCGTAGCGACAGGGATCGAGCAGTACTTC. This encodes CASSVATGIEQYF.

The J gene is TRBJ2-7, the V gene TRBV27; TRBD1 matches 9 bases. V shed 4 bases and J 0 bases; nucleotides not matched to a gene: 4. The CDR3 extends over 15 amino acids. CDR1 is MNHEY and CDR2 is SMNVEV in the germline V gene (reference sequence). CDR3: CASSWTGVSSYEQYF. DNA for the CDR3: TGTGCCAGCAGTTGGACAGGGGTAAGCTCCTACGAGCAGTACTTC.

The V gene is TRBV5-1, the J gene TRBJ2-1, with D unclear. Germline CDR1 and CDR2: SGHRS and YFSETQ. The CDR3 runs to 14 residues. Between the trimmed V and J ends, which lost 0 bases and 3 bases, there was a span of 7 bases. CDR3 in DNA: TGCGCCAGCAGCTTGGTTTCGAGCTACAATGAGCAGTTCTTC. This codes for CASSLVSSYNEQFF.

This chain links TRBV9 with TRBJ2-7, with 8 bases lining up with TRBD2. Germline CDR1 and CDR2: SGDLS and YYNGEE. CDR3 length: 15 residues. Trimming removed 0 bases from V and 4 bases from J; junction bases left unmatched: 6. The CDR3 is CASSVDTSGTYEQYF. The DNA of the CDR3 is TGTGCCAGCAGCGTAGACACTAGCGGTACATACGAGCAGTACTTC.

The J gene is TRBJ2-7, the V gene TRBV7-8; TRBD2 matches at 15 bases. This CDR3 is 16 amino acids long. J gave up 3 bases and V 5 bases, and 5 bases lay outside the gene matches. CDR1 is SGHVS, CDR2 FQNEAQ, per germline. CDR3 in DNA: TGTGCCAGCAGCCGGGGACTAGCGGGAGGAAGCTACGAGCAGTACTTC. As protein: CASSRGLAGGSYEQYF.

The CDR3 loop is CSVVTRGGGTDTQYF. Here the CDR3 DNA reads TGCAGCGTGGTCACAAGGGGTGGTGGGACAGATACGCAGTATTTT. The chain employs TRBV29-1 and TRBJ2-3, with a weak D call TRBD1 (5 bases). CDR1 and CDR2 (germline): SQVTM, ANQGSEA. There are 15 residues in the CDR3. With 6 bases removed from V and 3 bases from J, the gap between germline ends came to 19 bases.

J is TRBJ2-5 and V is TRBV27; TRBD2 matches at 16 bases. The CDR3 contains 17 residues. The V and J ends lost 6 bases and 5 bases, in that order; junction bases with no gene match: 9. The germline V gene has CDR1 MNHEY and CDR2 SMNVEV (reference sequence). The CDR3 sequence: CASSPGLAGGRRETQYF. Written as DNA, the CDR3 is TGTGCCAGCAGCCCGGGACTAGCGGGAGGGAGACGGGAGACCCAGTACTTC.

J is TRBJ2-7 and V is TRBV5-1, with a tentative D call TRBD1 (6 bases). This CDR3 contains 14 residues. Between the trimmed V and J ends, which lost 0 bases and 6 bases, there was a span of 13 bases. Germline assignment: CDR1 SGHRS and CDR2 YFSETQ. The CDR3 region has the DNA TGCGCCAGCAGCTTGGAAGGGGGACAACGCGAGCAGTACTTC. Translation: CASSLEGGQREQYF.

Details on this clone: One end of the junction varies from germline; a read error may be responsible. The DNA for the CDR3 is TGTGCCAGTTGTATGAAAGGGCAGGGCGAATCTGAAGCTTTCTTT. It is translated as CASCMKGQGESEAFF. V and J are TRBV19 and TRBJ1-1; the D gene is possibly TRBD1 (5 bases). This CDR3 spans 15 amino acids. Germline V lookup: CDR1 LNHDA, CDR2 SQIVND (reference sequence).

The V call is TRBV6-1, the J call TRBJ2-3, with D possibly matching TRBD2 (6 bases). Germline V gene sequence: CDR1 MNHNS, CDR2 SASEGT. This CDR3 spans 12 amino acids. V gave up 7 bases and J gave up 8 bases, with 13 bases separating them. The CDR3, as DNA: TGTGCCAGCACCGAGACTAGAGGTACGCAGTATTTT. It translates to CASTETRGTQYF.

J is TRBJ1-5 and V is TRBV19; 8 bases are a match to TRBD1. CDR3 length: 15 amino acids. Looked up from germline, CDR1 is LNHDA and CDR2 is SQIVND (reference sequence). The trim removed 5 bases at V and 4 bases at J, leaving 7 bases unmatched. CDR3 DNA: TGTGCCAGTAGTTGGGCAGGGGGCATTAATCAGCCCCAGCATTTT. This translates into CASSWAGGINQPQHF. The whole variable domain, filled in from reference TRBV19 and TRBJ1-5, reads DGGITQSPKYLFRKEGQNVTLSCEQNLNHDAMYWYRQDPGQGLRLIYYSQIVNDFQKGDIAEGYSVSREKKESFPLTVTSAQKNPTAFYLCASSWAGGINQPQHFGDGTRLSIL.

This clone was recorded only once. The V and J genes are TRBV12-5 and TRBJ2-7; D is undetermined. Per the germline V gene, CDR1 is LGHNT and CDR2 is FRNRAP. CDR3 size: 14 residues. V was pared by 5 bases and J by 0 bases, with 11 bases between. The CDR3 nucleotides are TGTGCTAGTGGTCAAACATTGCTCTCCTACGAGCAGTACTTC. Protein sequence: CASGQTLLSYEQYF.

The chain is built from TRBV7-9 and TRBJ2-1, with TRBD2 matching over 9 bases. The CDR3 contains 16 residues. Germline V gene data show CDR1 as SEHNR and CDR2 as FQNEAQ (reference sequence). V was pared by 4 bases and J by 4 bases, with 8 bases of the junction left unmatched. The CDR3 sequence is CASSSSASGIYNEQFF. CDR3 DNA sequence: TGTGCCAGCAGCTCTTCGGCTAGCGGGATTTACAATGAGCAGTTCTTC.

The chain carries TRBV29-1 and TRBJ2-1; TRBD1 matches 7 bases. Trimming cost V 7 bases and J 5 bases; bases outside gene matches: 20. The germline V gene has CDR1 SQVTM and CDR2 ANQGSEA. The CDR3 sequence is 17 residues long. In DNA form, the CDR3 reads TGCAGCGGACAGGGTTTTCCCGGACCAACAAATAACAATGAGCAGTTCTTC. This codes for CSGQGFPGPTNNNEQFF.

The chain recombines TRBV27 with TRBJ2-3; 10 bases are shared with TRBD2. Unmatched junction bases numbered 5, after V lost 6 bases and J lost 2 bases. Germline CDR1 reads MNHEY; CDR2 reads SMNVEV (reference sequence). The CDR3 covers 15 residues. As DNA, the CDR3 is TGTGCCAGCAGCCGTAGCGGGAGGCTCACAGATACGCAGTATTTT. Translation: CASSRSGRLTDTQYF.